These 19 T cell receptor beta chains share one sample of origin, sequenced in a study of cytomegalovirus exposure and HLA in healthy donors (dated by TCRdb to about 2017). The library was obtained by the immunoSEQ multiplex PCR assay. For the multiplex PCR, a mixture combining 60 forward primers for TCR Vbeta segments and 13 reverse primers for TCR Jbeta segments was used. TCRdb carries this immuneACCESS record with in-frame sequences only. Its versions omit some clonotypes, under half of them owing to an unresolved V gene in the studies checked, with the rest unexplained. The sample table contains under 200,000 clones; only one count was recorded for over 70% of them. The ten most abundant clones make up 3% to 4.5% of the sample. The specimen was PBMCs. Receptor source: a man between 45 and 60 years old in good health and CMV-seronegative.

The genes are TRBV18 and TRBJ2-7; 7 nucleotides line up with TRBD1. The CDR3 totals 15 residues. The V and J ends lost 3 bases and 2 bases, in that order; junction bases with no gene match: 7. Germline V lookup: CDR1 KGHSH, CDR2 LQKENI. The CDR3 is CASSPIDRDAYEQYF. The CDR3 nucleotides are TGTGCCAGCTCACCTATCGACAGGGACGCCTACGAGCAGTACTTC.

The chain recombines TRBV14 with TRBJ1-2; D uncertain. This CDR3 is 13 amino acids long. The V gene lost 0 bases and the J gene lost 7 bases, with 9 bases spanning the gap. Germline V gene data show CDR1 as SGHDN and CDR2 as FVKESK. Here the CDR3 reads CASSQDLEGGYTF. The CDR3 DNA follows: TGTGCCAGCAGCCAAGATCTGGAGGGTGGCTACACCTTC.

V and J are TRBV9 and TRBJ1-2; maybe TRBD1 (5 bases). This CDR3 comprises 17 residues. CDR1 is SGDLS and CDR2 is YYNGEE in the germline V gene. V was cut by 3 bases and J by 3 bases, with 21 bases left in between. DNA of the CDR3: TGTGCCAGCAGCGGAGAAGAGTGGCAGGGCTCCTACTATGGCTACACCTTC. This gives the protein CASSGEEWQGSYYGYTF. Combining the CDR3 with reference TRBV9 and TRBJ1-2 gives the whole variable domain DSGVTQTPKHLITATGQRVTLRCSPRSGDLSVYWYQQSLDQGLQFLIQYYNGEERAKGNILERFSAQQFPDLHSELNLSSLELGDSALYFCASSGEEWQGSYYGYTFGSGTRLTVV.

This clone was detected once. V gene TRBV4-3 combines with J gene TRBJ2-1; 14 nucleotides match TRBD2. J gave up 5 bases and V 1 base, and 1 base lay outside the gene matches. From germline, CDR1 is LGHNA and CDR2 YSLEER. The CDR3 runs to 16 residues. CDR3 nucleotide sequence: TGCGCCAGCAGCCAAGCGGGACTAGCGGGAGACAATGAGCAGTTCTTC. Translated, it gives CASSQAGLAGDNEQFF.

V usage is TRBV30 and J usage is TRBJ2-5, with D perhaps matching TRBD2 (5 bases). CDR1 is GTSNPN and CDR2 is SVGIG in the germline V gene (reference sequence). The CDR3 has 13 amino acids. V dropped 5 bases and J dropped 1 base, with 11 bases sitting between them. The DNA for the CDR3 is TGTGCCTGGGAGCGGCGGCGCCAAGAGACCCAGTACTTC. Protein product: CAWERRRQETQYF.

This clone was seen only a few times. The chain recombines TRBV15 with TRBJ2-1, with D uncertain. The CDR3 spans 13 residues. Trimming stripped 0 bases from V and 4 bases from J, with 4 bases between. The germline gives CDR1 LNHNV, CDR2 YYDKDF (reference sequence). CDR3 DNA: TGTGCCACCAGCAGAGATTCGTACAATGAGCAGTTCTTC. It encodes CATSRDSYNEQFF.

J is TRBJ1-4 and V is TRBV28; tentatively, D is TRBD1 (5 bases). The germline gives CDR1 MDHEN, CDR2 SYDVKM. The CDR3 is 13 amino acids. V was pared by 8 bases and J by 7 bases, with 14 bases between. CDR3 in amino acids: CASSKRGGEKLFF. As DNA, the CDR3 is TGTGCCAGCTCTAAGCGGGGCGGTGAAAAACTGTTTTTT.

This clone was seen only a few times. The V call is TRBV10-1, the J call TRBJ2-7, with 10 nucleotides matching TRBD2. The CDR3 extends over 15 amino acids. In germline, CDR1 is WNHNN, CDR2 SYGVQD (reference sequence). The V gene end was trimmed by 0 bases and the J gene end by 3 bases; junction bases not matched to a gene: 2. CDR3 amino acids: CASSESIAGGYEQYF. For the CDR3, the DNA is TGCGCCAGCAGTGAGTCCATAGCGGGGGGCTACGAGCAGTACTTC.

The chain carries TRBV7-9 and TRBJ2-5, with TRBD2 identical over 10 bases. CDR1 is SEHNR, CDR2 FQNEAQ, per germline (reference sequence). V lost 4 bases to trimming and J lost 5 bases; unmatched junction nucleotides: 13. CDR3 length equals 17 residues. The CDR3 DNA is TGTGCCAGCAGCTCGACCGAAGCGGGGGGGCCTTTTGAGACCCAGTACTTC. Translation gives CASSSTEAGGPFETQYF.

V and J are TRBV6-5 and TRBJ1-1; D possibly corresponds to TRBD1 (5 bases). Germline lookup yields CDR1 MNHEY and CDR2 SVGAGI. CDR3 length: 15 residues. Trimming cost V 6 bases and J 0 bases, with 14 bases left between them. CDR3 in amino acids: CASRPRQCLNTEAFF. CDR3 in DNA: TGTGCCAGCAGACCCAGACAGTGCTTGAACACTGAAGCTTTCTTT.

The chain couples TRBV14 to TRBJ2-7, with 9 bases lining up with TRBD2. The CDR3 extends over 15 amino acids. V was clipped by 7 bases and J by 6 bases; unmatched bases: 13. Per the germline V gene, CDR1 is SGHDN and CDR2 is FVKESK. CDR3 nucleotides: TGTGCCAGCAACCCCGCGGTTAGCGGGGGAGCCGAGCAGTACTTC. Amino acids: CASNPAVSGGAEQYF.

The rearrangement links TRBV4-3 to TRBJ2-2; D call uncertain. Looked up from germline, CDR1 is LGHNA and CDR2 is YSLEER. Between the trimmed V and J ends, which lost 3 bases and 0 bases, there was a span of 8 bases. The CDR3 runs 15 residues. CDR3 bases: TGCGCCAGCAGCCAGGCAGTGTCGAACACCGGGGAGCTGTTTTTT. Its translation is CASSQAVSNTGELFF.

The chain links TRBV27 to TRBJ1-5, with TRBD1 as a possible D gene (5 bases). The length of the CDR3 is 16 residues. Germline lookup yields CDR1 MNHEY and CDR2 SMNVEV (reference sequence). Trimming took off 4 bases at V and 0 bases at J, with 13 bases between the two ends. The CDR3 sequence: CASSSGHSNSNQPQHF. The DNA of the CDR3 is TGTGCCAGCAGTTCCGGACACTCAAATAGCAATCAGCCCCAGCATTTT.

The chain joins TRBV7-2 to TRBJ2-7, with D possibly TRBD1 on 5 matching bases. Trimming left V 1 base short and J 2 bases short, with 15 bases between. The CDR3 is 16 amino acids. The germline CDR1 and CDR2 sequences are SGHTA and FQGNSA. The CDR3 DNA reads TGTGCCAGCAGCTTAGAAGGGGCAGGGCCGCCCTACGAGCAGTACTTC. It codes for CASSLEGAGPPYEQYF.

The rearrangement links TRBV4-3 to TRBJ1-5; D is possibly TRBD1 (5 bases). This CDR3 is 13 amino acids long. V shed 4 bases and J shed 7 bases, with 11 bases lying between them. Germline V CDR1 and CDR2: LGHNA, YSLEER. The CDR3 protein is CASSPRVGQPQHF. The CDR3 bases are TGCGCCAGCAGCCCCAGGGTCGGGCAGCCCCAGCATTTT.

This chain connects TRBV29-1 to TRBJ2-7, with TRBD2 matching 7 bases. Germline V lookup: CDR1 SQVTM, CDR2 ANQGSEA. The CDR3 is made up of 15 amino acids. The ends lost 5 bases at V and 1 base at J; junction bases unmatched: 11. The DNA for the CDR3 is TGCAGCGTTTCCGGGGGGAGCGGGGAGTCCTACGAGCAGTACTTC. It is translated as CSVSGGSGESYEQYF.

The V call is TRBV5-1, the J call TRBJ1-1, with a tentative D call TRBD1 (6 bases). The CDR3 extends over 17 amino acids. The germline V gene encodes CDR1 SGHRS and CDR2 YFSETQ. Trimming took 4 bases from V and 4 from J, leaving 23 bases between them. The chain's CDR3 is CASSPGAWTEGSTEAFF. CDR3 nucleotide sequence: TGCGCCAGCAGCCCCGGGGCTTGGACAGAGGGGAGCACTGAAGCTTTCTTT.

The table lists this clone with a count of one. The chain joins TRBV11-2 to TRBJ2-7; tentatively, D is TRBD1 (5 bases). The V end was cut by 1 base, the J end by 5 bases, with 9 bases between. The CDR3 contains 13 residues. Germline CDR1 and CDR2: SGHAT and FQNNGV. CDR3 sequence reads: CASSLVAGNEQYF. The CDR3 DNA is TGTGCCAGCAGCTTAGTTGCAGGGAACGAGCAGTACTTC.

The V gene is TRBV18, the J gene TRBJ1-2; TRBD1 matches at 8 bases. This CDR3 spans 15 amino acids. The J segment lost 8 bases and the V segment lost 2 bases, leaving 10 bases of the junction unmatched. The germline gives CDR1 KGHSH, CDR2 LQKENI. The DNA of the CDR3 is TGTGCCAGCTCACCAGGACAGGGCGGGAAAGAGGGCTACACCTTC. Amino acids: CASSPGQGGKEGYTF. Based on the CDR3 plus reference TRBV18 and TRBJ1-2, the full variable domain is NAGVMQNPRHLVRRRGQEARLRCSPMKGHSHVYWYRQLPEEGLKFMVYLQKENIIDESGMPKERFSAEFPKEGPSILRIQQVVRGDSAAYFCASSPGQGGKEGYTFGSGTRLTVV.